This T cell receptor (beta chain) was profiled in a study of early T cells in non-severe SARS-CoV-2 infection. Each cDNA molecule carried a unique molecular identifier. TCRdb fed the 5' RACE reads into MiXCR, producing one record per CDR3 protein. The data hold more than 60,000 distinct CDR3 sequences, with roughly a tenth observed a single time. Notes on the study in general: The VDJdb matching leaned toward anti-spike CD8 responses and overlooked private and CD4 specificities.

Many counts were recorded for this clonotype. What it binds is not known. Sequenced material: whole blood. The source of this sequence is an adult who was a healthcare worker with PCR-confirmed SARS-CoV-2 infection or an uninfected control (not recorded which).

The CDR3 region is CASSERPLAAYEQYF. DNA for the CDR3: TGTGCCAGCAGTGAACGGCCGCTAGCTGCCTACGAGCAGTACTTC. The gene calls are TRBV2 and TRBJ2-7, with D perhaps TRBD2 (5 bases). The CDR3 consists of 15 residues. The V end lost 2 bases, the J end lost 2 bases, and 13 bases lay between the germline ends. Germline V lookup: CDR1 SNHLY, CDR2 FYNNEI.